This is a list of T cell receptor beta chains from one sample in a study of T-cell reconstitution after alpha-beta-depleted transplantation in children. Each CDR3 protein gets one entry after TCRdb re-called the PCR reads with MiXCR. The sample lists some 830,000 distinct CDR3 sequences, roughly 15% seen once, with 5% in the top ten. Specimen: PBMCs, mostly from graft donor cells, collected 360 days after TCRalphabeta/CD19-depleted stem cell transplant. All receptors come from a male patient between 5 and 17 years old who had a stem cell transplant for acute lymphoblastic leukemia, so the T cells may come from the graft donor. Each CDR3 is given with its conserved first and last residue. The D gene is left open where the match is weak. Rows may omit the clone size; those that give it use once, few, many or a size class.

J,size,V,D,CDR3,DNA
TRBJ2-1,NA,TRBV19,NA,CASSISRWYEQFF,TGTGCCAGTAGTATCAGCCGCTGGTACGAGCAGTTCTTC
TRBJ2-7,many,TRBV4-2,TRBD2,CASSPSSGSRYEQYF,TGTGCCAGCAGCCCCTCTAGCGGGAGTAGGTACGAGCAGTACTTC
TRBJ2-1,few,TRBV11-1,TRBD2,CASSPRLVAGGPQSSYNEQFF,TGTGCCAGCAGCCCGCGGCTCGTAGCGGGAGGGCCCCAAAGCTCCTACAATGAGCAGTTCTTC
TRBJ2-7,few,TRBV5-1,NA,CASSLMDRGEQYF,TGCGCCAGCAGCTTGATGGACCGCGGCGAGCAGTACTTC
TRBJ2-7,NA,TRBV27,NA,CASSSVQTVQEQYF,TGTGCCAGCAGTTCAGTCCAGACGGTTCAGGAGCAGTACTTC
TRBJ2-3,NA,TRBV24-1,NA,CATSDLPLGTQYF,TGTGCCACCAGTGATTTACCTCTCGGTACGCAGTATTTT
TRBJ2-3,few,TRBV10-3,NA,CAISEVVGRDTQYF,TGTGCCATCAGTGAGGTGGTGGGTAGAGATACGCAGTATTTT
TRBJ2-4,NA,TRBV13,NA,CASSLLWPNLAKNIQYF,TGTGCCAGCAGCTTATTATGGCCGAATCTAGCCAAAAACATTCAGTACTTC
TRBJ2-3,few,TRBV7-9,NA,CASSLNLGWATDTQYF,TGTGCCAGCAGCTTAAACCTAGGGTGGGCAACAGATACGCAGTATTTT
TRBJ2-3,NA,TRBV14,NA,CASSQGLAPKIADTQYF,TGTGCCAGCAGCCAAGGTCTAGCACCGAAGATAGCAGATACGCAGTATTTT
TRBJ1-1,few,TRBV9,TRBD1,CASSVVAQQGWVTEAFF,TGTGCCAGCAGCGTAGTCGCCCAACAGGGGTGGGTCACTGAAGCTTTCTTT
TRBJ1-2,NA,TRBV4-1,NA,CASRRVAGAVDGYTF,TGCGCCAGCAGAAGGGTGGCAGGGGCGGTCGATGGCTACACCTTC
TRBJ2-7,NA,TRBV4-1,TRBD1,CASSQIGQGLLYEQYF,TGCGCCAGCAGCCAGATAGGACAGGGGTTATTATACGAGCAGTACTTC
TRBJ2-7,NA,TRBV5-4,TRBD2,CASSSAPRTSYEQYF,TGTGCCAGCAGCTCCGCCCCGAGGACTAGCTACGAGCAGTACTTC
TRBJ1-2,NA,TRBV2,NA,CASSGEHLYGYTF,TGTGCCAGCAGTGGGGAACACCTGTATGGCTACACCTTC
TRBJ2-1,NA,TRBV5-1,TRBD2,CASSLTSGILGNEQFF,TGCGCCAGCAGCTTGACTAGCGGGATCCTTGGAAATGAGCAGTTCTTC
TRBJ2-5,NA,TRBV4-1,NA,CASSQVPAAETQYF,TGCGCCAGCAGCCAAGTCCCCGCGGCGGAGACCCAGTACTTC
TRBJ1-6,many,TRBV12-3/TRBV12-4,NA,CASSLAGIQDPRSPLHF,TGTGCCAGCAGTTTAGCGGGCATTCAGGATCCTCGTTCACCCCTCCACTTT
TRBJ2-1,NA,TRBV5-1,TRBD2,CASTPGLAGGASGNEQFF,TGCGCCAGCACCCCAGGACTAGCGGGAGGCGCCTCTGGCAATGAGCAGTTCTTC
TRBJ2-7,few,TRBV27,NA,CASSTGARYEQYF,TGTGCCAGCAGTACGGGGGCGCGGTACGAGCAGTACTTC
TRBJ2-1,NA,TRBV11-2,TRBD2,CASSSRLAGGLAYNEQFF,TGTGCCAGCAGCTCTCGACTAGCGGGAGGGCTTGCCTACAATGAGCAGTTCTTC
TRBJ1-1,NA,TRBV6-6,NA,CASSYRGLVEAFF,TGTGCCAGCAGTTACCGAGGTTTGGTTGAAGCTTTCTTT
TRBJ2-5,few,TRBV6-1,TRBD2,CATFSGRGGETQYF,TGTGCCACCTTTAGCGGGAGAGGAGGAGAGACCCAGTACTTC
TRBJ2-2,few,TRBV9,NA,CASGRQTSNTGELFF,TGTGCCAGCGGTCGACAGACTTCGAACACCGGGGAGCTGTTTTTT
TRBJ2-5,NA,TRBV7-9,TRBD1,CASTFPLGQGYETQYF,TGTGCCAGCACCTTCCCTCTGGGACAGGGCTACGAGACCCAGTACTTC